What follows are 13 T cell receptor beta chains derived from one specimen sequenced in a study of blood T cell repertoires in COVID-19 (dated by TCRdb to 2019 to 2021). Libraries were constructed by the immunoSEQ multiplex PCR assay. This is the immuneACCESS table as TCRdb keeps it, with only in-frame sequences that have V and J called. A part of the clones is gone; compared with another copy, unresolved V genes explain less than half, and the rest is unexplained. The sample records about 150,000 clones, about four fifths of which are singletons. The biggest ten clones account for over 0.5% of the sample. What was sequenced was peripheral blood. The receptors originated from a man in his sixties with acute or convalescent COVID-19.

The chain joins TRBV10-3 to TRBJ2-7; maybe TRBD2 (6 bases). The CDR3 extends over 14 amino acids. In germline, CDR1 is ENHRY, CDR2 SYGVKD. Trimming took 5 bases from V and 0 from J, leaving 11 bases between them. CDR3 in DNA: TGTGCCATCAGTATAGCGGAAAGCTCCTACGAGCAGTACTTC. Translation gives CAISIAESSYEQYF.

V is TRBV12-3 or TRBV12-4 and J is TRBJ2-3, with D unresolved. V lost 6 bases, J lost 6 bases, and 10 bases lay in between. This CDR3 is 12 amino acids long. This chain's CDR3 is CASSRFGDTQYF. CDR3 coding DNA: TGTGCCAGCAGCCGGTTCGGGGATACGCAGTATTTT.

The gene calls are TRBV4-2 and TRBJ1-4; 11 nucleotides match TRBD1. This CDR3 has 16 residues. V was clipped by 4 bases and J by 8 bases; unmatched bases: 9. Germline CDR1 and CDR2: LGHNA and YNFKEQ. This CDR3 is CASSPDPGTGGEKLFF. The DNA of the CDR3 is TGTGCCAGCAGCCCAGACCCCGGGACAGGGGGGGAAAAACTGTTTTTT.

The chain joins TRBV5-1 to TRBJ2-1; D is uncertain. The germline V and J ends were trimmed by 4 bases and 8 bases, with 10 bases remaining between them. Germline CDR1 SGHRS, CDR2 YFSETQ. The CDR3 sequence is 12 residues long. In nucleotides, the CDR3 is TGCGCCAGCAGCCTAGAAGGCGATGAGCAGTTCTTC. Translation gives CASSLEGDEQFF. Full variable domain (rest looked up from reference TRBV5-1 and TRBJ2-1): KAGVTQTPRYLIKTRGQQVTLSCSPISGHRSVSWYQQTPGQGLQFLFEYFSETQRNKGNFPGRFSGRQFSNSRSEMNVSTLELGDSALYLCASSLEGDEQFFGPGTRLTVL.

This rearrangement joins TRBV5-1 to TRBJ2-7, with D possibly TRBD1 on 6 matching bases. The germline V and J ends were trimmed by 4 bases and 0 bases, with 11 bases remaining between them. The CDR3 is 14 residues long. The germline gives CDR1 SGHRS, CDR2 YFSETQ. This CDR3 is CASSRDTDSYEQYF. The CDR3, as DNA: TGCGCCAGCAGCCGGGACACAGACTCCTACGAGCAGTACTTC.

The sample holds a few counts of this clone. The chain combines TRBV9 with TRBJ1-6; D is perhaps TRBD1 (5 bases). The V end was cut by 3 bases, the J end by 8 bases, with 15 bases between. Germline assignment: CDR1 SGDLS and CDR2 YYNGEE. The CDR3 runs to 15 residues. The CDR3 sequence: CASSGQAGEDSPLHF. CDR3 bases: TGTGCCAGCAGCGGCCAGGCGGGGGAGGATTCACCCCTCCACTTT.

J is TRBJ2-2 and V is TRBV3-1 (or the pseudogene TRBV3-2), with D unclear. The CDR3 runs to 14 residues. V dropped 1 base and J dropped 0 bases, with 3 bases sitting between them. Germline values: CDR1 LGHDT, CDR2 YNNKEL (reference sequence). CDR3 region: CASSQVANTGELFF. The CDR3 coding sequence is TGTGCCAGCAGCCAAGTAGCGAACACCGGGGAGCTGTTTTTT.

V and J are TRBV27 and TRBJ1-6; maybe TRBD1 (5 bases). The germline V and J ends were trimmed by 2 bases and 7 bases, with 12 bases remaining between them. The CDR3 loop spans 15 amino acids. CDR1 is MNHEY, CDR2 SMNVEV, per germline (reference sequence). This chain's CDR3 is CASSLVGQANSPLHF. In DNA, the CDR3 is TGTGCCAGCAGTTTAGTGGGGCAAGCAAATTCACCCCTCCACTTT.

This clone was counted only a few times. The V call is TRBV7-9, the J call TRBJ1-1; D perhaps matches TRBD1 (5 bases). CDR3 size: 13 residues. Germline assignment: CDR1 SEHNR and CDR2 FQNEAQ (reference sequence). Trimming pared 2 bases from V and 11 bases from J, leaving 15 bases between. In nucleotides, the CDR3 is TGTGCCAGCAGCTTAAGCAGGGCCACGGCGGCTTTCTTT. As protein: CASSLSRATAAFF.

V usage is TRBV6-5 and J usage is TRBJ2-2, with D maybe TRBD2 (6 bases). V was pared by 0 bases and J by 5 bases, with 10 bases between. Germline V gene lookup returns CDR1 MNHEY and CDR2 SVGAGI. CDR3 length: 15 residues. This CDR3 is CASSYSGGGTGELFF. The CDR3 region has the DNA TGTGCCAGCAGTTACTCGGGAGGAGGTACCGGGGAGCTGTTTTTT.

The chain carries TRBV5-8 and TRBJ1-6; a possible D gene is TRBD1 (6 bases). The CDR3 is made up of 14 amino acids. Trimming cost V 0 bases and J 7 bases, with 8 bases left between them. Germline V gene lookup returns CDR1 SGHTS and CDR2 YDEGEE. In DNA form, the CDR3 reads TGTGCCAGCAGCTTGGCGGACAGCAATTCACCCCTCCACTTT. This gives the protein CASSLADSNSPLHF.

The V and J genes are TRBV7-9 and TRBJ2-5, with D perhaps matching TRBD1 (6 bases). V lost 3 bases to trimming and J lost 2 bases, with 22 bases between them. Germline-derived CDR1 and CDR2 are SEHNR and FQNEAQ (reference sequence). There are 18 residues in the CDR3. CDR3 coding DNA: TGTGCCAGCAGCTTTCGCCCCCCCCCGGGACAACAACAAGAGACCCAGTACTTC. Encoded protein: CASSFRPPPGQQQETQYF.

This chain connects TRBV3-1 (or the pseudogene TRBV3-2) to TRBJ2-5, with 12 nucleotides matching TRBD2. V trimming: 4 bases; J trimming: 6 bases; junction bases outside the gene matches: 9. Germline V CDR1 and CDR2: LGHDT, YNNKEL (reference sequence). The CDR3 runs to 16 residues. This CDR3 is CASSRLTSGRSQTQYF. In DNA, the CDR3 is TGTGCCAGCAGCCGCCTCACTAGCGGGAGGAGCCAGACCCAGTACTTC.